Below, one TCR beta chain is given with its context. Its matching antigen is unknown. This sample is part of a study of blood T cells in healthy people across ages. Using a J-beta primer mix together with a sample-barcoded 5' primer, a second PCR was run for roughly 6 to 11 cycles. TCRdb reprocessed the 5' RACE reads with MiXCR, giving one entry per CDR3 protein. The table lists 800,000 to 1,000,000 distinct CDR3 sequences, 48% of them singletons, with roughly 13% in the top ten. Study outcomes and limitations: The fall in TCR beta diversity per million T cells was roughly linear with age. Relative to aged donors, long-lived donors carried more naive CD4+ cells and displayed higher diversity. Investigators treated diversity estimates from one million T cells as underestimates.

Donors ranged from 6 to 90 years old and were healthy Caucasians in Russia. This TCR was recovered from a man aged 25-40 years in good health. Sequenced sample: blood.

As DNA, the CDR3 is TGTGCCAGCAGTTCTCGGACAGGGGGCCTCTCTGGAAACACCATATATTTT. Translated, it gives CASSSRTGGLSGNTIYF. The V and J genes are TRBV27 and TRBJ1-3, with 11 bases aligning to TRBD1. CDR1 is MNHEY, CDR2 SMNVEV, per germline (reference sequence). The CDR3 spans 17 residues. Trimming removed 4 bases from V and 0 bases from J; junction bases left unmatched: 5.